The source of this T cell receptor beta chain is a study of control samples from healthy donors and cancer patients. Using immunoSEQ multiplex PCR, the repertoire was profiled, and TCRdb retains in-frame clones only, with some absent. The sample includes 60,000 to 75,000 clones, about 89% seen only once; the top ten take about 2.2%. V lost 10 bases and J lost 5, with 8 bases in between. The CDR3 runs 11 residues. Per the germline V gene, CDR1 is KGHDR and CDR2 is SFDVKD. This chain connects TRBV24-1 to TRBJ2-1; weak D call: TRBD1 (5 bases). The clonotype was recovered from a woman aged 50 to 65 with head and neck cancer. The sequencing sample was made of PBMCs. The CDR3 region is CATETDNEQFF. CDR3 in DNA: TGTGCCACGGAGACAGACAATGAGCAGTTCTTC.